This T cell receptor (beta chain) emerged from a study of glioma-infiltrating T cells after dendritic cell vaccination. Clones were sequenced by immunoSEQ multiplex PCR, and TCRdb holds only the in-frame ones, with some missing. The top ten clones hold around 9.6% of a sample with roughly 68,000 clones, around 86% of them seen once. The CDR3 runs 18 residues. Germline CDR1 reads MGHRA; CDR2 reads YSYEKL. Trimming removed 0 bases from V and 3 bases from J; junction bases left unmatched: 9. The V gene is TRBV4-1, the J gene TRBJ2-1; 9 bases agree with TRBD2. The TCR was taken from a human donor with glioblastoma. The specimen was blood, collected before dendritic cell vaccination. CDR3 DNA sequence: TGCGCCAGCAGCCAAGATATTCGGCGGGGGGGCCTCTACAATGAGCAGTTCTTC. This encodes CASSQDIRRGGLYNEQFF.